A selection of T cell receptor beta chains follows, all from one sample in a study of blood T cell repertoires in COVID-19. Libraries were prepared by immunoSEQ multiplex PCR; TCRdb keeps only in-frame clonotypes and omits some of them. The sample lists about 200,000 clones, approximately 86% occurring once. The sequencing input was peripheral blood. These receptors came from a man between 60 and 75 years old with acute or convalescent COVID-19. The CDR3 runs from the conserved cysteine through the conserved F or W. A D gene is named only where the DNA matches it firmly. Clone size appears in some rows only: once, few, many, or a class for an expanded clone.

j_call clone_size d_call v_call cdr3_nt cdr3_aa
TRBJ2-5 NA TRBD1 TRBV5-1 TGCGCCAGCAGCTACCCACAGGGGGCTGAAGAGACCCAGTACTTC CASSYPQGAEETQYF
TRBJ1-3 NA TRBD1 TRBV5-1 TGCGCCAGCAGTCGGACAGGGCTGGGCGGAAACACCATATATTTT CASSRTGLGGNTIYF
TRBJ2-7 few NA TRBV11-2 TGTGCCAGCAGCTCAGGGGTAGGGCACAACTCCTACGAGCAGTACTTC CASSSGVGHNSYEQYF
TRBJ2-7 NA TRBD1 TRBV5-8 TGTGCCAGCAGCCCAGGACAGGTTATGGACGAGCAGTACTTC CASSPGQVMDEQYF
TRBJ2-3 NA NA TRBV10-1 TGCGCCAGCAGTGAGTCGACTCAGGGTTCAGATACGCAGTATTTT CASSESTQGSDTQYF
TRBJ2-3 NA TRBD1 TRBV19 TGTGCCAGTAGTGGACGGACAGGGAACACAGATACGCAGTATTTT CASSGRTGNTDTQYF
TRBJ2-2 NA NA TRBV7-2 TGTGCCAGCAGCTTAATGATTCTTAGCACCGGGGAGCTGTTTTTT CASSLMILSTGELFF
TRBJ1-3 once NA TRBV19 TGTGCCAGTAGTATTGTGGGCCGCTCTGGAAACACCATATATTTT CASSIVGRSGNTIYF
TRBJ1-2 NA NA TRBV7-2 TGTGCCAGCAGCTTAGGGGAGACAACTAACTATGGCTACACCTTC CASSLGETTNYGYTF
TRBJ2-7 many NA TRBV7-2 TGTGCCAGCAGCTTGGTGGGGGGACCCTTATTCCACGAGCAGTACTTC CASSLVGGPLFHEQYF
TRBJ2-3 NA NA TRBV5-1 TGCGCCAGCAGCTCCTTCGATACGCAGTATTTT CASSSFDTQYF
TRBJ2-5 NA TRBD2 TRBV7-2 TGTGCCAGCAGCTTAAAAGCGGGGGGTGGAGAGACCCAGTACTTC CASSLKAGGGETQYF
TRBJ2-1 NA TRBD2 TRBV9 TGTGCCAGCAGCTTTCACTCGGGACTAGCGGGGCCTAGCTCCTACAATGAGCAGTTCTTC CASSFHSGLAGPSSYNEQFF
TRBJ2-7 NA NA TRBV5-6 TGTGCCAGCAGCTTCGGGTTGTACGAGCAGTACTTC CASSFGLYEQYF
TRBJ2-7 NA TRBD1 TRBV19 TGTGCCAGTAGTCCAATCCCCCGGGACAGGGGCTACGAGCAGTACTTC CASSPIPRDRGYEQYF
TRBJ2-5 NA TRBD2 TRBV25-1 TGTGCCAGCAGTCCACTGCTAGCGGTCTATCAAGAGACCCAGTACTTC CASSPLLAVYQETQYF
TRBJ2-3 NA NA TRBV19 TGTGCCAGTAGTATATGGGGGGGCTATGAAGATACGCAGTATTTT CASSIWGGYEDTQYF
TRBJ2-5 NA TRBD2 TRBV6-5 TGTGCCAGCATCCCCAGCGCCGGGGGGGAGACCCAGTACTTC CASIPSAGGETQYF
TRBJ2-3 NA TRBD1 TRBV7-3 TGTGCCAGCAGCATTAAGACAGGGGGCACAGATACGCAGTATTTT CASSIKTGGTDTQYF
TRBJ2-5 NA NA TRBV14 TGTGCCAGCAGCCAAGATCTTCCAGGGATAGAGACCCAGTACTTC CASSQDLPGIETQYF
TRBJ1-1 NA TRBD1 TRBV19 TGTGCCAGTATCACGGGACAGGGGAGGGGCACTGAAGCTTTCTTT CASITGQGRGTEAFF
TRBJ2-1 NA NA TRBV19 TGTGCCAGTAGTATAGGGAGCTCCTACAATGAGCAGTTCTTC CASSIGSSYNEQFF
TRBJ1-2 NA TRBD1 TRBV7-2 TGTGCCAGCAGCTTAGCCCCCGGGACAGGGGATGGCTACACCTTC CASSLAPGTGDGYTF
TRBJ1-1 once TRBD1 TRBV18 TGTGCCAGCTCGCTCAGACAGGGAGAGGTGAACACTGAAGCTTTCTTT CASSLRQGEVNTEAFF
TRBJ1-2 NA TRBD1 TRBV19 TGTGCCAGTAGATCCGACAGGGGGCCGGATGGCTACACCTTC CASRSDRGPDGYTF
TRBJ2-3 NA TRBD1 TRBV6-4 TGTGCCAGCAGGGACAGGGGGACAGATACGCAGTATTTT CASRDRGTDTQYF
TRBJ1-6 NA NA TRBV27 TGTGCCAGCAGATACACGCGGGGGGGAGGGCGAGGTGTGTTCAAGTCCTATAATTCACCCCTCCACTTT CASRYTRGGGRGVFKSYNSPLHF
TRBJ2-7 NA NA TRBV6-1 TGTGCCAGCAGTGAAGCCCTGGGACACACCACCTACGAGCAGTACTTC CASSEALGHTTYEQYF
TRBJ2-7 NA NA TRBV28 TGTGCCAGCAGTTTAAGGGGACATCCAGGCTCCTACGAGCAGTACTTC CASSLRGHPGSYEQYF
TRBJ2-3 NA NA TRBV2 TGTGCCAGCAGTGACTCAGGGCCTGGCACAGATACGCAGTATTTT CASSDSGPGTDTQYF
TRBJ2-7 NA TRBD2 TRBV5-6 TGTGCCAGCAGCCCCCGACTAGCGGTCGAGCAGTACTTC CASSPRLAVEQYF
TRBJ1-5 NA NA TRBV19 TGTGCCAGTAGTACCCTTCGGGGGGGGGCAGCAAGCAATCAGCCCCAGCATTTT CASSTLRGGAASNQPQHF
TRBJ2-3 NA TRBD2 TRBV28 TGTGCCAGCAGTTTATGGACTAGCGGGGAGTACACAGATACGCAGTATTTT CASSLWTSGEYTDTQYF
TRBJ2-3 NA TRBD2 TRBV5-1 TGCGCCAGCAGCAACCCTGGACTAGCGGGGAGTACAGATACGCAGTATTTT CASSNPGLAGSTDTQYF
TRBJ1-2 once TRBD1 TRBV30 TGTGCCTGGAGTGCGCCGGGACAGGGGGTTCTAGGCTACACCTTC CAWSAPGQGVLGYTF
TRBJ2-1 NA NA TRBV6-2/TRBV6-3 TGTGCCAGCAGTTACCTCGGGCAAGACGGGGTTTACAATGAGCAGTTCTTC CASSYLGQDGVYNEQFF
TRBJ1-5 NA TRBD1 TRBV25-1 TGTGCCAGCTCCGGGACAGGGGGGAATCAGCCCCAGCATTTT CASSGTGGNQPQHF
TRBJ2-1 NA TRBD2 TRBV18 TGTGCCAGCTCACCACGAGGACTAGCGGCAAGGGGCTCCTACAATGAGCAGTTCTTC CASSPRGLAARGSYNEQFF
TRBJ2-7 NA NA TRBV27 TGTGCCAGCAGTCCCTCAGCGGCCTTTGTCCCTCGCTCCTACGAGCAGTACTTC CASSPSAAFVPRSYEQYF
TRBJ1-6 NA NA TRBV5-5 TGTGCCAGCAGCTCTTCGGACAGTCGTGTATCACCCCTCCACTTT CASSSSDSRVSPLHF
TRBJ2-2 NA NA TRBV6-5 TGTGCCAGCTCAGGGGGGCCGGGTTTCGCCGGGGAGCTGTTTTTT CASSGGPGFAGELFF
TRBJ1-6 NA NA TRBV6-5 TGTGCCAGCAGTTATTTAAAGGGGGTAAGAAATTCACCCCTCCACTTT CASSYLKGVRNSPLHF
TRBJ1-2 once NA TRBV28 TGTGCCAGCAGTTTTGGGGGCGGGGGTATCGGTGGCTACACCTTC CASSFGGGGIGGYTF
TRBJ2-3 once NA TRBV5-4 TGTGCCAGCAGCTTGGCGGATACGCAGTATTTT CASSLADTQYF
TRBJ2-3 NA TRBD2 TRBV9 TGTGCCAGCAGCGTACTGGCTAGCGGGGGGGCGACAGATACGCAGTATTTT CASSVLASGGATDTQYF
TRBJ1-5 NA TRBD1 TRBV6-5 TGTGCCAGCAGTTCAGGGGGCGCGGGCAATCAGCCCCAGCATTTT CASSSGGAGNQPQHF
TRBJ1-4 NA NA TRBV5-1 TGCGCCAGCAGCCCAAGGGGGACGGGGGAAAAACTGTTTTTT CASSPRGTGEKLFF
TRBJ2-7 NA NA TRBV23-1 TGCGCCAGCAGTTTCCCGACAGTACGCCCCTTC CASSFPTVRPF
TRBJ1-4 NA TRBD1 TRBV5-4 TGTGCCAGCAGCTTGGCGGGACAGGTCTATGAAAAACTGTTTTTT CASSLAGQVYEKLFF
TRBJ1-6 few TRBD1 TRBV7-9 TGTGCCAGCGGGACAGGGAACTCACCCCTCCACTTT CASGTGNSPLHF
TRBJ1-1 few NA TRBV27 TGTGCCAGCAGTTACCTGGCGGGGAACACTGAAGCTTTCTTT CASSYLAGNTEAFF
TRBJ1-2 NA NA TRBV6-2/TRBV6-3 TGTGCCAGCAGTTACTCATCAAGGGGCCATGGCTACACCTTC CASSYSSRGHGYTF
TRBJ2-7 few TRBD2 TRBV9 TGTGCCAGCAGCGTAACTTCGGGAGGGGTCTACGAGCAGTACTTC CASSVTSGGVYEQYF
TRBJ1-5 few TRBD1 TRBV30 TGTGCCTGGTCAAGCACCGGGACAGTAACTCAGCCCCAGCATTTT CAWSSTGTVTQPQHF
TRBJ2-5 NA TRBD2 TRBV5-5 TGTGCCAGCAGCTTGGCGCCTAGCGGGGCCCTCCAAGAGACCCAGTACTTC CASSLAPSGALQETQYF
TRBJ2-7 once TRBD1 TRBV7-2 TGTGCCAGCAGCTTAGTGCCGACAGGGGGCTACTCCTACGAGCAGTACTTC CASSLVPTGGYSYEQYF
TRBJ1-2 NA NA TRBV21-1 TGTGCCAGCAGCAAAGACGGCAGGGGGCAGGATAACTATGGCTACACCTTC CASSKDGRGQDNYGYTF
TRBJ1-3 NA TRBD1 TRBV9 TGTGCCAGCAGCGCAACTCAGACAGGGTTAACCTCTGGAAACACCATATATTTT CASSATQTGLTSGNTIYF
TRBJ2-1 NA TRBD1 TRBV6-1 TGTGCCAGCAGCCCGGGACAGGGTGGCAATGAGCAGTTCTTC CASSPGQGGNEQFF